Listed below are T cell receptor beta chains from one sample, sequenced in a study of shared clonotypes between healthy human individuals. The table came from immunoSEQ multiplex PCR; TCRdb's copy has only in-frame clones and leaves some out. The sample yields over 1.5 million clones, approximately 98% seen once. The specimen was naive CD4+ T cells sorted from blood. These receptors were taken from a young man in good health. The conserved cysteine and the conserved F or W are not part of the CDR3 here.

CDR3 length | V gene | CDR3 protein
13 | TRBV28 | ASSTIRDRAEKLF
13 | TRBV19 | ASSIVGTGVTEAF
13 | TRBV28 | ASSFGLAGRNEQF
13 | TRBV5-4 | ASRSIKQGHYGYT
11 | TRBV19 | ASRTVGGDQQY
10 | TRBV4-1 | ASSQGPYEQY
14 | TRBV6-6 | ASSKNEEGGDEKLF
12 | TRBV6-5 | ASSYSNSAYEQY
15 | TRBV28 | ASSLGWDRALVQPQH
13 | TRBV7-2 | ASSFAGGSYNEQF
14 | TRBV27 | ASSLQAGPGGGELF
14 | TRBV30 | AWSVNLQAIRNTIY
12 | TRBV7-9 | ASSYSVGTGELF
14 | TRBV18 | ASSPSTAGSISPQH
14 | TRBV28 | ASSLATSGIYNEQF
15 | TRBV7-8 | ASSPTGVGTYQETQY
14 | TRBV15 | ATSRDLPAGYNEQF
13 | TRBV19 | ASSIDYKGYNEQF
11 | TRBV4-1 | ASSQVGLISQY
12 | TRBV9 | ASSVGGTPDTQY
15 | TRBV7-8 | ASSKRPAPANTGELF
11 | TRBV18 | ASSPPSSYEQY
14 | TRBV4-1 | ASSPRTSGRSYEQY
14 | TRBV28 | ASSTGWGIDDTEAF
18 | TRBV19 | ASSIFFAGTSGRSPYEQY
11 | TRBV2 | ATSETGFYEQY
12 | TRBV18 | ASSATSAQETQY
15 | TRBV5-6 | ASSFLAGDLSHNEQF
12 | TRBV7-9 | ASSSGAALYEQY
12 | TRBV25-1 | ASSWQGGTDTQY
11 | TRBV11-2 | ASTRVDTDTQY
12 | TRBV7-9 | ASSTLMSGTEAF
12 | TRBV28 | ASISGDRNNEQY
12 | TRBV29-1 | SAHQRGSYNEQF
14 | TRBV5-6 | ASSLAGQGSNEKLF
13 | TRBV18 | ASSPPRDSNVGYT